This T cell receptor beta chain was captured by sequencing in a study of blood T cell repertoires in COVID-19. In the original workflow: Counts of nucleated cells, estimated from reference gene primer amplification, were obtained. Produced via immunoSEQ multiplex PCR; TCRdb's table is partial and in-frame only. That table gives V, J and clone size, and the DNA gave D and trimming. The profile shows more than 300,000 clones, approximately 91% of them singletons. Clinical histories supplied by participants themselves formed the basis of cohort assignment. The V gene lost 1 base and the J gene lost 1 base, with 13 bases spanning the gap. The germline gives CDR1 MGHRA, CDR2 YSYEKL. The CDR3 runs to 16 residues.

Material for sequencing was PBMCs or T cells enriched from blood (not recorded which). V is TRBV4-1 and J is TRBJ1-2, with unresolved D. The sequence was obtained from a woman in her thirties who had been exposed to COVID-19. The CDR3 coding sequence is TGCGCCAGCAGCCAAGTGGCAGGCATATATAACTATGGCTACACCTTC. Its protein is CASSQVAGIYNYGYTF.